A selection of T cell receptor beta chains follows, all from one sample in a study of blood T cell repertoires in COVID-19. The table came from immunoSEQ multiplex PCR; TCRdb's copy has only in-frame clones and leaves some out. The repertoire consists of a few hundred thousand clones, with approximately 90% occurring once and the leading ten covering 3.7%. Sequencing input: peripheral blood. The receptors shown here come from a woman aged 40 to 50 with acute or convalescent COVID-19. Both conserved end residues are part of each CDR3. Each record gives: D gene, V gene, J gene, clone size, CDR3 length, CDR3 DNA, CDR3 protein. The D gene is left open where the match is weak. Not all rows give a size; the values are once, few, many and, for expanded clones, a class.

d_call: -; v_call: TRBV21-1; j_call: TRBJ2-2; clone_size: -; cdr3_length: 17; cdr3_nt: TGTGCCAGCAGCCCTACTGGGGCCCTTCAGGACACCGGGGAGCTGTTTTTT; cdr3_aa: CASSPTGALQDTGELFF
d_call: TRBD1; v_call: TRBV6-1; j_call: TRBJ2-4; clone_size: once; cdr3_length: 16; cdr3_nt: TGTGCCAGCAGTGTCGGACAGGGGGGGACCAAAAACATTCAGTACTTC; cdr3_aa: CASSVGQGGTKNIQYF
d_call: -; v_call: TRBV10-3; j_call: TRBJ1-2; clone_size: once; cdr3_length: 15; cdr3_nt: TGTGCCATCAGTGAAGGACAGAAAGCTCAATGGGGCTACACCTTC; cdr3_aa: CAISEGQKAQWGYTF
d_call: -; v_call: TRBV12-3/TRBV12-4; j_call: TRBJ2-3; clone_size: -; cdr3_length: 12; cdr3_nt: TGTGCCAGCAGATTCCTCGCGGGTACGCAGTATTTT; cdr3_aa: CASRFLAGTQYF
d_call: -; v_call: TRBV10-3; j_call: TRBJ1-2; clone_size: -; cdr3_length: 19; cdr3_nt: TGTGCCATCAGTGAGTCACCCAGCCTCAGGGGCGCTTCTAACTATGGCTACACCTTC; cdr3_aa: CAISESPSLRGASNYGYTF
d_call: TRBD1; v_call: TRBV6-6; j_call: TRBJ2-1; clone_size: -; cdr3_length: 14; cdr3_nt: TGTGCCAGCAGTCGGGACAGGTCACACAATGAGCAGTTCTTC; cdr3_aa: CASSRDRSHNEQFF
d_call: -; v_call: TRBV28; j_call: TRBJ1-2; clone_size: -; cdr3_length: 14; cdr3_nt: TGTGCCAGCAGTATGGGACTGCTCGGAGGTAGCTACACCTTC; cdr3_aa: CASSMGLLGGSYTF
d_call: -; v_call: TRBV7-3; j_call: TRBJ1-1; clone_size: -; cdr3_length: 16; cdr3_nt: TGTGCCAGCAGCTTGAGCGGGACAAGTATGAACACTGAAGCTTTCTTT; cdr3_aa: CASSLSGTSMNTEAFF
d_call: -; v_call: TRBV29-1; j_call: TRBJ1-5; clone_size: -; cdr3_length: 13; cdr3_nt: TGCAGCGTTGGGGAGGGAGGTGGACAGCCCCAGCATTTT; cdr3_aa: CSVGEGGGQPQHF
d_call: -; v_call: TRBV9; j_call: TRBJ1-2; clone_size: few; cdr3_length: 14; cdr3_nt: TGTGCCAGCAGCGTAGCTCTAGCGGACTATGGCTACACCTTC; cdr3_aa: CASSVALADYGYTF
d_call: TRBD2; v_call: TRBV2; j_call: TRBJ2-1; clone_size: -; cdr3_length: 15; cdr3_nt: TGTGCCAGCAGTTGGACTAGCGGGGGAAACAATGAGCAGTTCTTC; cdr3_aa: CASSWTSGGNNEQFF
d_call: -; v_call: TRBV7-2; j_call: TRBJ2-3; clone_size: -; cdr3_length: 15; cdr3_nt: TGTGCCAGCAGCTTATCGGCGGTTAGCACAGATACGCAGTATTTT; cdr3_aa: CASSLSAVSTDTQYF
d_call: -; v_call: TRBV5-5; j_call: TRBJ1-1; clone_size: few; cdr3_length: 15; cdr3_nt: TGTGCCAGCAGCTTGGGTGGACGGACTAACACTGAAGCTTTCTTT; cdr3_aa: CASSLGGRTNTEAFF
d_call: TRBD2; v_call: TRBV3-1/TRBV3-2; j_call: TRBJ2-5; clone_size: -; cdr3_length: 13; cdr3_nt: TGTGCCAGCAGCCTGGGACTAGAAGAGACCCAGTACTTC; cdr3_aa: CASSLGLEETQYF
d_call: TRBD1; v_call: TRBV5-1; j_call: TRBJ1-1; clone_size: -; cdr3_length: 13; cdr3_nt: TGCGCCAGCAGCCCGGACAGGAGGACTGAAGCTTTCTTT; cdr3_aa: CASSPDRRTEAFF
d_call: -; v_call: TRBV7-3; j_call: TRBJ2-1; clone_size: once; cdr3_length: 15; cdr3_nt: TGTGCCAGCAGCTTTGGGGGACTTTCCTACAATGAGCAGTTCTTC; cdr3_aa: CASSFGGLSYNEQFF
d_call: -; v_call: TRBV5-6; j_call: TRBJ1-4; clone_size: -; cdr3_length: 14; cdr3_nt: TGTGCCAGCTCAGAGGGGGGGCCAAATGAAAAACTGTTTTTT; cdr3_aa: CASSEGGPNEKLFF
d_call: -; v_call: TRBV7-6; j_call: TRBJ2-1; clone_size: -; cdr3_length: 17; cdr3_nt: TGTGCCAGCAGCTCAACTCCGGGACACGGCTCCTACAATGAGCAGTTCTTC; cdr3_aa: CASSSTPGHGSYNEQFF
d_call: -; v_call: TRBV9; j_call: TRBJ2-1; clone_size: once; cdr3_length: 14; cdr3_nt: TGTGCCAGCAGCGTAGGTGGCGGGGTCGGCGAGCAGTTCTTC; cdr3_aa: CASSVGGGVGEQFF
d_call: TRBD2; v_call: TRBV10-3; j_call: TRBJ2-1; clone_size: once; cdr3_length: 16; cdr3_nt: TGTGCCATCAGTACTACTAGCGGGGTCTCCTACAATGAGCAGTTCTTC; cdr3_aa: CAISTTSGVSYNEQFF
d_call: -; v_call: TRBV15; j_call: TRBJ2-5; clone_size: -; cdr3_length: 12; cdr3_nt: TGTGCCACCAGCAGAGAGGGCTGGACCCAGTACTTC; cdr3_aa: CATSREGWTQYF
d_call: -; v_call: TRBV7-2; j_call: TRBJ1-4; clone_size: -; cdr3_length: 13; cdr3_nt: TGTGCCAGCAGCTTAGTAGTGGCCGGAGAACTGTTTTTT; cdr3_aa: CASSLVVAGELFF
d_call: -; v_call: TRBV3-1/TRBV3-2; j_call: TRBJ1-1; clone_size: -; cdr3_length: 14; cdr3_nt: TGTGCCAGCAGCCTTCTGGGGCAGGCTTCTGAAGCTTTCTTT; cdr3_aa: CASSLLGQASEAFF
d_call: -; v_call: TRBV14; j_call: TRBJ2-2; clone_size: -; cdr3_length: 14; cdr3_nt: TGTGCCAGCAGACGGACAGAGAACACCGGGGAGCTGTTTTTT; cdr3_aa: CASRRTENTGELFF
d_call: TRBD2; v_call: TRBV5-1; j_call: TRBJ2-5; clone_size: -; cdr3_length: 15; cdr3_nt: TGCGCCAGCAGCTACCTCGGGGGGGGCCAAGAGACCCAGTACTTC; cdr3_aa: CASSYLGGGQETQYF
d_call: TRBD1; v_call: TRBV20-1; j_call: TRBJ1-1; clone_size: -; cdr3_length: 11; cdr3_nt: TGCAGTGCTTTCTTGACAGGGTCACATGCTTTT; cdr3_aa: CSAFLTGSHAF
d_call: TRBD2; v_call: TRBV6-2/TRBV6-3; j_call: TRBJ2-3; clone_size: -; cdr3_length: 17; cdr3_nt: TGTGCCAGCAGTTACTCGGCTAGCGGGGGGGCGGGAGATACGCAGTATTTT; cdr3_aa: CASSYSASGGAGDTQYF
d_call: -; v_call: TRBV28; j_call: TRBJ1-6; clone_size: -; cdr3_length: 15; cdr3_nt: TGTGCCAGCAGACCGGGACAAAGGCTCAGTTCACCCCTCCACTTT; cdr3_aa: CASRPGQRLSSPLHF
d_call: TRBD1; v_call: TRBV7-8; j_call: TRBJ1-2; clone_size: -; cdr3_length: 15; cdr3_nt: TGTGCCAGCAGCTGGCGGGACAGGGAAGACTATGGCTACACCTTC; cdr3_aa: CASSWRDREDYGYTF
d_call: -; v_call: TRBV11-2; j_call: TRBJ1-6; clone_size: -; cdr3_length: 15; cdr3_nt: TGTGCCAGCAGCGAGTCAGGCAGGGATAATTCACCCCTCCACTTT; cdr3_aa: CASSESGRDNSPLHF
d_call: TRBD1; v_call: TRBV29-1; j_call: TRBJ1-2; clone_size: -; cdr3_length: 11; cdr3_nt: TGCAGCGAGGGACAGGGGGGAGTTGAGGCGTTC; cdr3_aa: CSEGQGGVEAF
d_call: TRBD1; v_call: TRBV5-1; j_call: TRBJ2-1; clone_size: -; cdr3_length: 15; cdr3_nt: TGCGCCAGCAGCTTGGCCGGGACAGCCTACAATGAGCAGTTCTTC; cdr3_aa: CASSLAGTAYNEQFF
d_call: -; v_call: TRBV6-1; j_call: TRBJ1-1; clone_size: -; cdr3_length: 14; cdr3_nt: TGTGCCAGCAGTGAAGAGAGGCGCTCGGCTGAAGCTTTCTTT; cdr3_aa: CASSEERRSAEAFF
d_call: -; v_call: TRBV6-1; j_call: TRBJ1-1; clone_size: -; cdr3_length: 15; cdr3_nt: TGTGCCAGCAGTGAATGGGGCAGGGGAGCGCCTGAAGCTTTCTTT; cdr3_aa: CASSEWGRGAPEAFF
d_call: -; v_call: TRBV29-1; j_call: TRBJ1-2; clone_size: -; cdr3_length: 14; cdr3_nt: TGCAGCGCTGGGGAGGGGCCAAGTAACTATGGCTACACCTTC; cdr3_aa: CSAGEGPSNYGYTF
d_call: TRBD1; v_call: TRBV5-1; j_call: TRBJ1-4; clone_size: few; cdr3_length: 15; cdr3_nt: TGCGCCAGCAGCTTGGCCGCCCGGGACAGTGGAAAACTGTTTTTT; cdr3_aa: CASSLAARDSGKLFF
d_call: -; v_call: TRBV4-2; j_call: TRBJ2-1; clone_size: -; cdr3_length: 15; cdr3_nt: TGTGCCAGCAGCCAAGAGTGGGAGACTAGAGGTGGGCAGTTCTTC; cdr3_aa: CASSQEWETRGGQFF
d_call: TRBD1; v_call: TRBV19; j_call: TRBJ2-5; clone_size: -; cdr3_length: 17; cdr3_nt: TGTGCCAGTAGTATAGGTGTGCGACAGGGGGCGGCAGAGACCCAGTACTTC; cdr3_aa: CASSIGVRQGAAETQYF
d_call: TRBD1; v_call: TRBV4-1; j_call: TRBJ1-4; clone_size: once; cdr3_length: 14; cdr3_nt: TGCGCCAGCAGGACGACAGGGGATAATGAAAAACTGTTTTTT; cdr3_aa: CASRTTGDNEKLFF
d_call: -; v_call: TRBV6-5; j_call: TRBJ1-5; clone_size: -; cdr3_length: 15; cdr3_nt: TGTGCCAGCAGCCAACAGGGTTATAGCAATCAGCCCCAGCATTTT; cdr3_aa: CASSQQGYSNQPQHF
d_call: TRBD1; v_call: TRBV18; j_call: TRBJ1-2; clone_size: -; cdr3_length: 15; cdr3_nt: TGTGCCAGCTCACCACGGGACAGGCATTTGTATGGCTACACCTTC; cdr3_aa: CASSPRDRHLYGYTF
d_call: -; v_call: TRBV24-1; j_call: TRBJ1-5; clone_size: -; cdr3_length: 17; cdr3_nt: TGTGCCACCAGTGATTCATACGGGACTCTTAGCAATCAGCCCCAGCATTTT; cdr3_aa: CATSDSYGTLSNQPQHF
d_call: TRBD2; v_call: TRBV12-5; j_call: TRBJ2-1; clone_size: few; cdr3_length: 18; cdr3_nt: TGTGCTAGTGGTTTGGTACTTGCGGGGGTTCGACATAACAATGAGCAGTTCTTC; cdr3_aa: CASGLVLAGVRHNNEQFF
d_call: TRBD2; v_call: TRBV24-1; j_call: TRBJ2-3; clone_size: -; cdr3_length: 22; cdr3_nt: TGTGCCACCAGTGATTCCCCTAGTGGTGTAGCGGGGGACCTTTGGGATGCAGATACGCAGTATTTT; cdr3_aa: CATSDSPSGVAGDLWDADTQYF
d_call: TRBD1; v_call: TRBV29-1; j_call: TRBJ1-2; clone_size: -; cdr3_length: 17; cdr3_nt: TGCAGCGTTGGTAACCCGGGACAGGCTATTTCTAACTATGGCTACACCTTC; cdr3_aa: CSVGNPGQAISNYGYTF
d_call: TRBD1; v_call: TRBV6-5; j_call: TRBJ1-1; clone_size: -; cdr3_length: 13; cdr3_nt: TGTGCCAGCAGTCGGACAGGGGACACTGAAGCTTTCTTT; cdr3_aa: CASSRTGDTEAFF
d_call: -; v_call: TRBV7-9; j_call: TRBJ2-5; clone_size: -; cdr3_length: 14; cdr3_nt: TGTGCCAGCAGCTTATTACGTACACAAGAGACCCAGTACTTC; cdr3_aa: CASSLLRTQETQYF
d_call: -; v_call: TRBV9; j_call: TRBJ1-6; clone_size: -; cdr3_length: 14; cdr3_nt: TGTGCCAGCAGCGTTGGAGGGTATAATTCACCCCTCCACTTT; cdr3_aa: CASSVGGYNSPLHF
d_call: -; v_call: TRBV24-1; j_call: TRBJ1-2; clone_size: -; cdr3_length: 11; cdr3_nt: TGTGCCACCCGGGGGGACGGCGGCTACACCTTC; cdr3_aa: CATRGDGGYTF
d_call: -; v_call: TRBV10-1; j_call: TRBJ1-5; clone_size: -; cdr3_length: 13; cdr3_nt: TGCGCCAGCGCCGCTACAGGACCTCAGCCCCAGCATTTT; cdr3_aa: CASAATGPQPQHF
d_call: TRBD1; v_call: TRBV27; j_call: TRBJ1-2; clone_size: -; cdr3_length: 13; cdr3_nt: TGTGCCAGCAGTCCAGGGGGCGGCTATGGCTACACCTTC; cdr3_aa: CASSPGGGYGYTF
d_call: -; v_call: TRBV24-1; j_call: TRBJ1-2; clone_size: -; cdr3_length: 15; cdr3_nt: TGTGCCACCAGTGATTCCGTCGACATTAACTATGGCTACACCTTC; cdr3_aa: CATSDSVDINYGYTF
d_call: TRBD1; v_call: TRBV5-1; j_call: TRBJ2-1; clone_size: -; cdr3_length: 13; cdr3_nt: TGCGCCAGCAGCCCGTACAGGGGGGATGAGCAGTTCTTC; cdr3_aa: CASSPYRGDEQFF
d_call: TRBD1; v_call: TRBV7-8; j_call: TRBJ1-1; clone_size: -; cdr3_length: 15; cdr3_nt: TGTGCCAGCAGCTCCCGGGGACAGGGAGACACTGAAGCTTTCTTT; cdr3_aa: CASSSRGQGDTEAFF
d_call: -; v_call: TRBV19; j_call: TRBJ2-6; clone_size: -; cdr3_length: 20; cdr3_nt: TGTGCCAGTAGTCCCACCGGGGCCTGGGGGCTATCGGGTGGGGCCAACGTCCTGACTTTC; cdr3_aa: CASSPTGAWGLSGGANVLTF